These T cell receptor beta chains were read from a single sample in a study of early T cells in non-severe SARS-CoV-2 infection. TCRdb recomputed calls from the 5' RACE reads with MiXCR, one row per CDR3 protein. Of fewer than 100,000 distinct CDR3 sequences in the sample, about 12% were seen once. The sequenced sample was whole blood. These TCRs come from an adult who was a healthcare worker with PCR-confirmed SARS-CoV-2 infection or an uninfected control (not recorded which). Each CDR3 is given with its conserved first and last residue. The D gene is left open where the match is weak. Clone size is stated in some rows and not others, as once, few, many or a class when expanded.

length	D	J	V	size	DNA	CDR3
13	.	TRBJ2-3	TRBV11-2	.	TGTGCCAGCAGACCTACCAGCACAGATACGCAGTATTTT	CASRPTSTDTQYF
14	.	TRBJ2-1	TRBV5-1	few	TGCGCCAGCAGCTTGGCACGACTCGCCGATGAGCAGTTCTTC	CASSLARLADEQFF
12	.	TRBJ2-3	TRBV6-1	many	TGTGCCAGCAGTGAAGTAGCAGATACGCAGTATTTT	CASSEVADTQYF
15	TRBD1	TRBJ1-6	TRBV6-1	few	TGTGCCAGCAGTGAAGTGGGACAGGATAATTCACCCCTCCACTTT	CASSEVGQDNSPLHF
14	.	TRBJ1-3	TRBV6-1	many	TGTGCCAGCAGTGAGAGTCTCTCTGGAAACACCATATATTTT	CASSESLSGNTIYF
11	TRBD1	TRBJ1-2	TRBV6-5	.	TGTGCCAGCGTCAGGGGGAACGACTACACCTTC	CASVRGNDYTF
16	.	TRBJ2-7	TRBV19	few	TGTGCCAGTAGTATACGGGACGGATTCTCCCACCGAGTGCAGTACTTC	CASSIRDGFSHRVQYF
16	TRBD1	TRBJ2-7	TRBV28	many	TGTGCCAGCAGTTCAACCGGGACAGGGGGCCACTACGAGCAGTACTTC	CASSSTGTGGHYEQYF
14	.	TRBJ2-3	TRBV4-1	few	TGCGCCAGCAGCCAAGCGAGGAGCGCAGATACGCAGTATTTT	CASSQARSADTQYF
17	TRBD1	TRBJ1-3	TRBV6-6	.	TGTGCCAGCAGTTACTCCCGGACAGGATGGCAAGGAAACACCATATATTTT	CASSYSRTGWQGNTIYF
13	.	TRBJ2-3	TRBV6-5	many	TGTGCCAGCAGTTACGACCCCGAAGATACGCAGTATTTT	CASSYDPEDTQYF
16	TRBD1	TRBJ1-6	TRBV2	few	TGTGCCAGCAGTGCGGGACAGGGAAAATATAATTCACCCCTCCACTTT	CASSAGQGKYNSPLHF
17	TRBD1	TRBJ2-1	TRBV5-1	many	TGCGCCAGCAGCTTCCAACCCCAGGGGGCCAATATGGTTGAGCAGTTCTTC	CASSFQPQGANMVEQFF
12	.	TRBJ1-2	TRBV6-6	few	TGTGCCAGCAATCGTGCTAACTATGGCTACACCTTC	CASNRANYGYTF
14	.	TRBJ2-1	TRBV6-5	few	TGTGCCAGCAGCCGTCTGAGGGATTACAATGAGCAGTTCTTC	CASSRLRDYNEQFF
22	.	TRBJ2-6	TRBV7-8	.	TGTGCCAGCAGCTTATATGGGCACGGGGGGCAATACTACTCCTCTGGGGCCAACGTCCTGACTTTC	CASSLYGHGGQYYSSGANVLTF
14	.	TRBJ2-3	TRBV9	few	TGTGCCAGCAGCGCGACCCCAAGCACAGATACGCAGTATTTT	CASSATPSTDTQYF
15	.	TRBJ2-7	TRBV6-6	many	TGTGCCAGCACCCCGACCAGGGGGGCCCGGGACGAGCAGTACTTC	CASTPTRGARDEQYF
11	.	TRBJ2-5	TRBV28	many	TGTGCCAGCAGAACCGAAGAGACCCAGTACTTC	CASRTEETQYF
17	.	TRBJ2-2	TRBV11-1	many	TGTGCCAGCAGCTTAGCGTTCTATGAAGCCAACACCGGGGAGCTGTTTTTT	CASSLAFYEANTGELFF
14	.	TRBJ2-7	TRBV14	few	TGTGCCAGCAGCCCCACCCTCAGGCCCGGCGAGCAGTACTTC	CASSPTLRPGEQYF
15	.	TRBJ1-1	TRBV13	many	TGTGCCAGCAGCTTAGAGGGACGCCGGAACACTGAAGCTTTCTTT	CASSLEGRRNTEAFF
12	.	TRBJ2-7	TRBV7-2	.	TGTGCCAGCAGCTTAGTCACCGGAGAGCAGTACTTC	CASSLVTGEQYF
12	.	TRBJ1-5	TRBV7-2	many	TGTGCCAGCAGCTTAGCAGGTCAGCCCCAGCATTTT	CASSLAGQPQHF
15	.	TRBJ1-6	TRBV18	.	TGTGCCAGCTCACCTGATGGGTTCTATAATTCACCCCTCCACTTT	CASSPDGFYNSPLHF
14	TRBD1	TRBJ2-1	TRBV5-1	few	TGCGCCAGCAGCTTTCAGGGGGCCTACAATGAGCAGTTCTTC	CASSFQGAYNEQFF
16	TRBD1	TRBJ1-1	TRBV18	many	TGTGCCAGCTCACTCCCCTGGGGACAGGGTGAGACTGAAGCTTTCTTT	CASSLPWGQGETEAFF
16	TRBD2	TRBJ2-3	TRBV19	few	TGTGCCAGTAGTATCTCTAGCGGGGGGGCCGGAGATACGCAGTATTTT	CASSISSGGAGDTQYF
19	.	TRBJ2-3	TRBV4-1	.	TGCGCCAGCAGCCAAGATAAGGGCCTACTTGGGGGTAGCACAGATACGCAGTATTTT	CASSQDKGLLGGSTDTQYF
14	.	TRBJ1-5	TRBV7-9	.	TGTGCCAGCAGCTCGGAGGTGAGCAATCAGCCCCAGCATTTT	CASSSEVSNQPQHF